What follows are 28 T cell receptor beta chains derived from one specimen sequenced in a study of regulatory T cells in long-lasting Graves disease. Investigators prepared the TCR beta libraries by applying iRepertoire HTBI primers and Arm-PCR of CDR3 regions. TCRdb called the multiplex PCR reads again in MiXCR, with one record for every CDR3 protein. Here the sample spans over 200,000 distinct CDR3 sequences, approximately 20% being singletons. Time point reported: newly diagnosed GD, antithyroid drugs for less than 3 months. The TCR library used RNA extracted from PBMCs. The sequencing here drew on peripheral blood mononuclear cells (PBMCs), taken at new diagnosis, from a patient treated with antithyroid drugs. The receptors come from a female donor with Graves disease.

This clonotype appeared many times. J is TRBJ1-2 and V is TRBV11-2; no clear D. With 5 bases removed from V and 8 bases from J, the gap between germline ends came to 12 bases. The CDR3 has 12 amino acids. The germline gives CDR1 SGHAT, CDR2 FQNNGV. CDR3 sequence (DNA): TGTGCCAGCAGCGCTACCGGCGCGGGCTACACCTTC. Protein product: CASSATGAGYTF. Complete variable domain (other parts from reference TRBV11-2 and TRBJ1-2): EAGVAQSPRYKIIEKRQSVAFWCNPISGHATLYWYQQILGQGPKLLIQFQNNGVVDDSQLPKDRFSAERLKGVDSTLKIQPAKLEDSAVYLCASSATGAGYTFGSGTRLTVV.

In its sample, this clonotype was seen many times. The chain links TRBV2 to TRBJ2-3, with 7 bases matching TRBD2. Per germline, CDR1 SNHLY and CDR2 FYNNEI. V lost 5 bases and J lost 3; bases outside the gene matches: 14. CDR3 length equals 17 residues. CDR3 region: CASSTRSGRGTTDTQYF. As DNA, the CDR3 is TGTGCCAGCAGTACCCGCTCGGGGAGGGGCACTACAGATACGCAGTATTTT.

In this sample, this clonotype turned up many times. The V call is TRBV14, the J call TRBJ2-7, with 11 bases lining up with TRBD1. The CDR3 sequence is 15 residues long. V shed 2 bases and J 4 bases; nucleotides not matched to a gene: 4. The V gene's germline CDR1 is SGHDN and CDR2 FVKESK. The CDR3 nucleotides read TGTGCCAGCAGCCAACAGGGACAGGGGGTTTACGAGCAGTACTTC. This codes for CASSQQGQGVYEQYF.

At least ten counts were recorded for this clonotype. The chain joins TRBV7-9 to TRBJ2-2, with TRBD1 identical over 8 bases. CDR3 length: 15 residues. Germline V gives CDR1 SEHNR, CDR2 FQNEAQ (reference sequence). The V gene end was trimmed by 6 bases and the J gene end by 4 bases; junction bases not matched to a gene: 7. The CDR3 sequence is CASRPGQGGTGELFF. Written as DNA, the CDR3 is TGTGCCAGCAGGCCCGGACAGGGCGGCACCGGGGAGCTGTTTTTT.

At least ten counts were recorded for this clonotype. This chain uses TRBV5-1 with TRBJ2-7, with a tentative D call TRBD2 (7 bases). The CDR3 consists of 13 residues. Germline V gene sequence: CDR1 SGHRS, CDR2 YFSETQ. V was pared by 4 bases and J by 6 bases, with 14 bases between. The CDR3 spells CASSLGGAIEQYF. CDR3 coding DNA: TGCGCCAGCAGCCTAGGGGGGGCAATCGAGCAGTACTTC.

This clonotype was counted ten times or more. The chain employs TRBV2 and TRBJ2-1; possibly TRBD2 for D (5 bases). Germline CDR1 reads SNHLY; CDR2 reads FYNNEI. The V end was cut by 4 bases, the J end by 7 bases, with 8 bases between. This CDR3 spans 12 amino acids. The CDR3: CASSVSGNEQFF. CDR3 coding DNA: TGTGCCAGCAGTGTTTCGGGGAATGAGCAGTTCTTC.

This clonotype showed up just a few times. The V and J genes are TRBV6-1 and TRBJ2-2; the match to TRBD1 covers 10 bases. Trimming cost V 8 bases and J 6 bases; bases outside gene matches: 9. The CDR3 length is 15 residues. Germline values: CDR1 MNHNS, CDR2 SASEGT. Here the CDR3 DNA reads TGTGCCAGCGGAACCGGGACAGGGGTGGCCGGGGAGCTGTTTTTT. Its protein product is CASGTGTGVAGELFF.

Ten or more counts support this clonotype. The V call is TRBV20-1, the J call TRBJ2-1, with 8 bases matching TRBD2. After removal of 2 bases from V and 0 bases from J, the junction contained 3 bases not matched to a gene. Germline values: CDR1 DFQATT, CDR2 SNEGSKA (reference sequence). This CDR3 spans 15 amino acids. The CDR3 is CSARWSGSSYNEQFF. CDR3 coding DNA: TGCAGTGCTAGATGGAGCGGGAGCTCCTACAATGAGCAGTTCTTC.

This clonotype was observed at least ten times. The V gene is TRBV24-1, the J gene TRBJ2-1; 9 bases are a match to TRBD1. The V segment lost 6 bases and the J segment 9 bases; nucleotides outside the gene matches: 11. The CDR3 length is 15 residues. Germline V lookup: CDR1 KGHDR, CDR2 SFDVKD. CDR3 amino acids: CATSRRDRDWGEQFF. Written as DNA, the CDR3 is TGTGCCACCAGTCGGAGGGACAGGGATTGGGGTGAGCAGTTCTTC.

At least ten counts were recorded for this clonotype. The J gene is TRBJ2-1, the V gene TRBV4-3; D is unresolved. This CDR3 has 15 residues. V was cut by 4 bases and J by 2 bases, with 12 bases left in between. Germline V gene data show CDR1 as LGHNA and CDR2 as YSLEER. The CDR3 DNA follows: TGCGCCAGCAGCCCCTGGGTGGATCCCTACAATGAGCAGTTCTTC. Residues: CASSPWVDPYNEQFF.

This clonotype was picked up many times. The chain uses TRBV7-2 and TRBJ1-2; tentatively, D is TRBD1 (6 bases). There are 16 residues in the CDR3. Trimming pared 1 base from V and 1 base from J, leaving 13 bases between. Per the germline V gene, CDR1 is SGHTA and CDR2 is FQGNSA. The DNA of the CDR3 is TGTGCCAGCAGCTTAGGACTGGACAGACTTAACTATGGCTACACCTTC. Translation: CASSLGLDRLNYGYTF.

This clonotype came up many times. The V and J genes are TRBV29-1 and TRBJ1-4; 7 nucleotides align to TRBD1. The CDR3 is 11 amino acids. Germline lookup yields CDR1 SQVTM and CDR2 ANQGSEA. V lost 7 bases, J lost 8 bases, and 4 bases stayed unmatched. The CDR3 region is CSARGEEKLFF. CDR3 nucleotides: TGCAGCGCCAGGGGGGAGGAAAAACTGTTTTTT. Complete variable domain (other parts from reference TRBV29-1 and TRBJ1-4): SAVISQKPSRDICQRGTSLTIQCQVDSQVTMMFWYRQQPGQSLTLIATANQGSEATYESGFVIDKFPISRPNLTFSTLTVSNMSPEDSSIYLCSARGEEKLFFGSGTQLSVL.

CDR3 bases: TGTGCCAGCAGAAGACTAGCGGGAGAGACCCAGTACTTC. Translating gives CASRRLAGETQYF. The chain combines TRBV7-9 with TRBJ2-5; TRBD2 matches 10 bases. J was trimmed by 4 bases and V by 6 bases; bases with no gene match: 2. Germline CDR1 reads SEHNR; CDR2 reads FQNEAQ (reference sequence). The length of the CDR3 is 13 residues. Based on the CDR3 plus reference TRBV7-9 and TRBJ2-5, the full variable domain is DTGVSQNPRHKITKRGQNVTFRCDPISEHNRLYWYRQTLGQGPEFLTYFQNEAQLEKSRLLSDRFSAERPKGSFSTLEIQRTEQGDSAMYLCASRRLAGETQYFGPGTRLLVL.

This clonotype appeared many times. The gene calls are TRBV12-3 or TRBV12-4 and TRBJ2-5; 8 positions match TRBD2. V was pared by 5 bases and J by 5 bases, with 7 bases of the junction left unmatched. This CDR3 has 14 residues. In DNA form, the CDR3 reads TGTGCCAGCAGTCCCGGGGGGGGTAGGGAGACCCAGTACTTC. As protein: CASSPGGGRETQYF.

Many counts were recorded for this clonotype. This chain joins TRBV7-2 and TRBJ2-2; D is possibly TRBD1 (6 bases). Germline values: CDR1 SGHTA, CDR2 FQGNSA. Trimming pared 5 bases from V and 7 bases from J, leaving 14 bases between. The CDR3 has 14 amino acids. This CDR3 is CASSQQGFDGELFF. The DNA of the CDR3 is TGTGCCAGCAGCCAGCAGGGGTTCGACGGGGAGCTGTTTTTT. The whole variable domain, remainder taken from reference TRBV7-2 and TRBJ2-2, is GAGVSQSPSNKVTEKGKDVELRCDPISGHTALYWYRQSLGQGLEFLIYFQGNSAPDKSGLPSDRFSAERTGGSVSTLTIQRTQQEDSAVYLCASSQQGFDGELFFGEGSRLTVL.

This clonotype was observed at least ten times. The chain couples TRBV30 to TRBJ2-1; TRBD2 matches at 8 bases. The germline gives CDR1 GTSNPN, CDR2 SVGIG (reference sequence). The CDR3 loop spans 12 amino acids. V shed 5 bases, J shed 8 bases, and the junction held 5 bases outside the gene matches. The CDR3 here is CAWGTSRYEQFF. The CDR3 DNA is TGTGCCTGGGGGACTAGTAGGTATGAGCAGTTCTTC.

Comment on this clonotype: Because it lacks the conserved phenylalanine or tryptophan at the end, this CDR3 is likely a read error. This sequence joins TRBV28 and TRBJ2-7; D unclear. This CDR3 has 18 amino acids. V lost 4 bases, J lost 2 bases, and 24 bases lay in between. Germline CDR1 and CDR2: MDHEN and SYDVKM. The CDR3 reads CASSSKAYGPTFTYEQYL. CDR3 in DNA: TGTGCCAGCAGTTCAAAGGCGTATGGTCCTACCTTTACCTACGAGCAGTACCTC.

This clonotype was seen many times. J is TRBJ2-5 and V is TRBV11-1, with a tentative D call TRBD2 (6 bases). V was pared by 6 bases and J by 4 bases, with 15 bases between. CDR3 length equals 14 residues. Germline-derived CDR1 and CDR2 are SGHAT and FQDESV (reference sequence). CDR3: CASSPRGWGETQYF. The CDR3 nucleotides are TGTGCCAGCAGTCCCCGGGGGTGGGGAGAGACCCAGTACTTC.

This clonotype was seen at least ten times. The rearrangement joins TRBV11-2 to TRBJ2-1; the D gene is possibly TRBD2 (5 bases). The CDR3 runs 14 residues. Germline-derived CDR1 and CDR2 are SGHAT and FQNNGV. V was clipped by 5 bases and J by 5 bases, with 13 bases between them. The CDR3 spells CASSTDYANNEQFF. The CDR3 DNA reads TGTGCCAGCAGCACCGACTACGCTAACAATGAGCAGTTCTTC.

This clonotype came up many times. The chain links TRBV19 to TRBJ2-3; 8 bases line up with TRBD2. With 3 bases clipped from V and 2 bases from J, the junction kept 4 bases outside the gene matches. CDR1 LNHDA and CDR2 SQIVND come from the germline V gene (reference sequence). The CDR3 loop spans 15 amino acids. This CDR3 reads CASSIGTRDTDTQYF. CDR3 sequence (DNA): TGTGCCAGTAGTATCGGGACTAGGGACACAGATACGCAGTATTTT.

This clonotype was seen many times. The J gene is TRBJ1-2, the V gene TRBV2; D call uncertain. With 5 bases removed from V and 6 bases from J, the gap between germline ends came to 10 bases. This CDR3 is built from 12 residues. Germline-derived CDR1 and CDR2 are SNHLY and FYNNEI. For the CDR3, the DNA is TGTGCCAGCAGTCCGACGGGCGATGGCTACACCTTC. It translates to CASSPTGDGYTF.

This clonotype was detected only once. The chain links TRBV5-5 to TRBJ1-5; tentative D call: TRBD1 (5 bases). The germline V gene encodes CDR1 SGHKS and CDR2 YYEKEE (reference sequence). The CDR3 runs 14 residues. V shed 0 bases and J shed 8 bases, with 12 bases lying between them. The CDR3 DNA reads TGTGCCAGCAGCTTGGCGGCAGGGCAAAAGCCCCAGCATTTT. Protein: CASSLAAGQKPQHF. The full variable domain, completed using reference TRBV5-5 and TRBJ1-5, is DAGVTQSPTHLIKTRGQQVTLRCSPISGHKSVSWYQQVLGQGPQFIFQYYEKEERGRGNFPDRFSARQFPNYSSELNVNALLLGDSALYLCASSLAAGQKPQHFGDGTRLSIL.

Many counts were recorded for this clonotype. The chain is built from TRBV7-9 and TRBJ2-7; D call uncertain. Trimming removed 4 bases from V and 1 base from J, with 11 bases in between. The CDR3 totals 14 residues. Per the germline V gene, CDR1 is SEHNR and CDR2 is FQNEAQ (reference sequence). Written as DNA, the CDR3 is TGTGCCAGCAGCTCCCCTGGGGTTTCCTACGAGCAGTACTTC. Encoded protein: CASSSPGVSYEQYF.

This clonotype was detected ten times or more. CDR3 sequence reads: CSANSLRTPPYEQYF. DNA of the CDR3: TGCAGTGCCAACTCTCTCAGGACACCTCCCTACGAGCAGTACTTC. The genes are TRBV20-1 and TRBJ2-7; tentative D call: TRBD1 (5 bases). Trimming cost V 6 bases and J 2 bases, with 20 bases left between them. Per germline, CDR1 DFQATT and CDR2 SNEGSKA (reference sequence). The CDR3 loop spans 15 amino acids.

This clonotype was picked up many times. The chain couples TRBV10-3 to TRBJ1-4; D uncertain. The CDR3 extends over 11 amino acids. Germline lookup yields CDR1 ENHRY and CDR2 SYGVKD. V gave up 3 bases and J gave up 6 bases, with 2 bases separating them. The CDR3 nucleotides are TGTGCCATCAGTGACGATGAAAAACTGTTTTTT. It translates to CAISDDEKLFF.

Ten or more counts support this clonotype. The rearrangement joins TRBV6-2 or TRBV6-3 to TRBJ2-7, with 11 bases aligning to TRBD1. Unmatched junction bases numbered 4, after V lost 6 bases and J lost 0 bases. Germline lookup yields CDR1 MNHEY and CDR2 SVGEGT. The CDR3 covers 15 residues. CDR3 sequence: CASSGQGAGSYEQYF. The CDR3 bases are TGTGCCAGCAGCGGACAGGGGGCGGGCTCCTACGAGCAGTACTTC.

This clonotype was picked up many times. V is TRBV29-1 and J is TRBJ1-1; the D gene is possibly TRBD1 (5 bases). Per the germline V gene, CDR1 is SQVTM and CDR2 is ANQGSEA. There are 14 residues in the CDR3. With 0 bases removed from V and 4 bases from J, the gap between germline ends came to 12 bases. The CDR3 reads CSVEERGFGTEAFF. For the CDR3, the DNA is TGCAGCGTTGAAGAACGGGGGTTCGGCACTGAAGCTTTCTTT.

This clonotype was found many times. This sequence joins TRBV12-5 and TRBJ1-5; no definite D call. The CDR3 contains 12 residues. V was shortened by 5 bases and J by 4 bases, with 6 bases between the two germline ends. In germline, CDR1 is LGHNT, CDR2 FRNRAP. In DNA form, the CDR3 reads TGTGCTAGTGGTCCATCTAATCAGCCCCAGCATTTT. As protein: CASGPSNQPQHF. Supplemented by reference TRBV12-5 and TRBJ1-5, the full variable domain reads DARVTQTPRHKVTEMGQEVTMRCQPILGHNTVFWYRQTMMQGLELLAYFRNRAPLDDSGMPKDRFSAEMPDATLATLKIQPSEPRDSAVYFCASGPSNQPQHFGDGTRLSIL.